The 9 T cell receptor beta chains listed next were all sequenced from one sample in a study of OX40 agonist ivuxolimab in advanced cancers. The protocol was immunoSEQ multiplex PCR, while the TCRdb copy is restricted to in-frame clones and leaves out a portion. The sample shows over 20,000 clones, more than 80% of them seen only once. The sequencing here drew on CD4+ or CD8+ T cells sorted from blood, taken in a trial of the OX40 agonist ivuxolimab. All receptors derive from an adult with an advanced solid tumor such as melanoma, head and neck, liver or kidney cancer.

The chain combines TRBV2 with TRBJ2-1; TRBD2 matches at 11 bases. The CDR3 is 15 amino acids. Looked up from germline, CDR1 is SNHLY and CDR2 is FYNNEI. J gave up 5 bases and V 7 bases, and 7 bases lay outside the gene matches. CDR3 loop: CASKQTSGANNEQFF. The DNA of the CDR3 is TGTGCCAGCAAACAGACTAGCGGGGCGAACAATGAGCAGTTCTTC.

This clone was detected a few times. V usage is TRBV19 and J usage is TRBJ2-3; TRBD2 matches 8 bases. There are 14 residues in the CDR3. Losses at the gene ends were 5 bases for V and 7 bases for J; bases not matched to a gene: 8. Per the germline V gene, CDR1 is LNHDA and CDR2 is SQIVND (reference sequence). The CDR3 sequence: CASSPTSETHTQYF. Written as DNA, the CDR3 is TGTGCCAGTAGTCCGACTAGCGAAACCCATACGCAGTATTTT. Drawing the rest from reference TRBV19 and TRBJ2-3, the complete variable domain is DGGITQSPKYLFRKEGQNVTLSCEQNLNHDAMYWYRQDPGQGLRLIYYSQIVNDFQKGDIAEGYSVSREKKESFPLTVTSAQKNPTAFYLCASSPTSETHTQYFGPGTRLTVL.

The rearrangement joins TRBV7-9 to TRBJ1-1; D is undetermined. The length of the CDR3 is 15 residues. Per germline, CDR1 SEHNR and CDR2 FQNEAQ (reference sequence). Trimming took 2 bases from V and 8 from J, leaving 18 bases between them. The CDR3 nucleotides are TGTGCCAGCAGCTTAAGGGTGGGGTCCCCTAAAGAAGCTTTCTTT. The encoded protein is CASSLRVGSPKEAFF.

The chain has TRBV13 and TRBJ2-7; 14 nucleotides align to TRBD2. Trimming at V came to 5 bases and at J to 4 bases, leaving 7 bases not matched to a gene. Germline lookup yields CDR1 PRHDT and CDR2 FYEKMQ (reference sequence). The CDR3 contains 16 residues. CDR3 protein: CASSSQGLAGAYEQYF. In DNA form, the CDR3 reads TGTGCCAGCAGCAGCCAGGGACTAGCGGGAGCATACGAGCAGTACTTC.

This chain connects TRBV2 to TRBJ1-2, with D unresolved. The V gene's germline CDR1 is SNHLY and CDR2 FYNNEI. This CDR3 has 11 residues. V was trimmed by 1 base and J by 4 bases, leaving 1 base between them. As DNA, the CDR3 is TGTGCCAGCAGTGAAGGCTATGGCTACACCTTC. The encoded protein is CASSEGYGYTF.

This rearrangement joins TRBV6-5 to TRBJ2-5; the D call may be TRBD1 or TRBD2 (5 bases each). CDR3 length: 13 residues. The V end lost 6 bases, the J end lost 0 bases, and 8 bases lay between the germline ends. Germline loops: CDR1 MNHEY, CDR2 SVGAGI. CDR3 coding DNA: TGTGCCAGCAGCCGGGACCACCAAGAGACCCAGTACTTC. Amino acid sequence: CASSRDHQETQYF.

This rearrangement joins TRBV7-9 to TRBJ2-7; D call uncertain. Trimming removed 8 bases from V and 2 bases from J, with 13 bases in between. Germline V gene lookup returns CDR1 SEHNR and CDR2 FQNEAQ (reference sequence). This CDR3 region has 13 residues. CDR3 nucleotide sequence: TGTGCCAGCCAACCAGAGCTAACCTACGAGCAGTACTTC. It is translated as CASQPELTYEQYF.

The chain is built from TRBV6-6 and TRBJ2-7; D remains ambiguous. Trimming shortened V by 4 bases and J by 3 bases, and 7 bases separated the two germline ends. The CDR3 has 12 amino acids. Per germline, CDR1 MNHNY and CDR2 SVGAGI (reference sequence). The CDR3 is CASSLGIYEQYF. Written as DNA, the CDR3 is TGTGCCAGCAGTTTGGGGATCTACGAGCAGTACTTC.

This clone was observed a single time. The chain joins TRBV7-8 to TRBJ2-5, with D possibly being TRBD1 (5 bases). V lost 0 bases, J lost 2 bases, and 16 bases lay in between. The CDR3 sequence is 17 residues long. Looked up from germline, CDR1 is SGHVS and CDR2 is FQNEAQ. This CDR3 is CASSLAAQGLGQETQYF. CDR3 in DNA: TGTGCCAGCAGCTTAGCGGCTCAGGGCCTGGGACAAGAGACCCAGTACTTC.